This TCR beta chain was obtained from a study of CD8 T cells in ankylosing spondylitis. Overall study results and limits: Certain motif variants had earlier appeared in reactive arthritis synovial fluid and blood. Characteristic, it appeared, of ankylosing spondylitis blood was a TCR beta motif of fewer than 10 highly homologous variants.

The length of the CDR3 is 13 residues. V lost 2 bases to trimming and J lost 8 bases, with 10 bases between them. Generation of TCR beta libraries employed quantitative 5'-RACE incorporating molecular barcodes. TCRdb reprocessed the 5' RACE reads via MiXCR and lists one record per CDR3 protein. The sample gives roughly 240,000 distinct CDR3 sequences, under 35% of which show up once; roughly 4.2% is in the top ten. Note on this clonotype: Its target is not known.

This chain connects TRBV12-3 or TRBV12-4 to TRBJ2-1; possible D gene TRBD2, 6 bases. The TCR was taken from a male donor with ankylosing spondylitis or in good health (not recorded which). Sequenced: blood, either unsorted or a sorted T cell fraction (not recorded which). This CDR3 is CASSLSEGYEQFF. The CDR3 DNA is TGTGCCAGCAGTTTATCGGAGGGTTATGAGCAGTTCTTC.